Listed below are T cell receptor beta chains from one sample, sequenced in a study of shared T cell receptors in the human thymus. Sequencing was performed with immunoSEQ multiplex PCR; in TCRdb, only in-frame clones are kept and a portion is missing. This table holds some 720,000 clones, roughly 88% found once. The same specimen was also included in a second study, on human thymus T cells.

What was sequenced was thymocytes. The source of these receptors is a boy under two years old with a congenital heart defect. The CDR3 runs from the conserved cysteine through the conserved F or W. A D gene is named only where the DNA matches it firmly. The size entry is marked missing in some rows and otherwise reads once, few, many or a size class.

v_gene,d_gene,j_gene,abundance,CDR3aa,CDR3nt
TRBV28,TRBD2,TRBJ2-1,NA,CASSLTSGPQRNEQFF,TGTGCCAGCAGCTTGACTAGCGGCCCTCAAAGGAATGAGCAGTTCTTC
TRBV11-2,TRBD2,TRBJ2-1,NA,CASSHGTSGRGEQFF,TGTGCCAGCAGCCACGGGACTAGCGGGAGGGGTGAGCAGTTCTTC
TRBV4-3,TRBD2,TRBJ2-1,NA,CASSAQWLAGDNEQFF,TGCGCCAGCAGCGCCCAATGGCTAGCGGGGGACAATGAGCAGTTCTTC
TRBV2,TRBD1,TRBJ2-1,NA,CASSPRDRGQVFYNEQFF,TGTGCCAGCAGTCCACGCGACAGGGGACAGGTCTTCTACAATGAGCAGTTCTTC
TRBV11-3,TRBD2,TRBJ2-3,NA,CASSSTSGVPDTQYF,TGTGCCAGCAGCTCAACTAGCGGGGTTCCGGATACGCAGTATTTT
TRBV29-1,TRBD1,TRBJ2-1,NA,CSVGGTGPLYNEQFF,TGCAGCGTTGGGGGGACAGGTCCCCTCTACAATGAGCAGTTCTTC
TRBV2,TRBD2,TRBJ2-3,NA,CASSTTGLGLTDTQYF,TGTGCCAGCAGTACTACGGGACTAGGTCTCACAGATACGCAGTATTTT
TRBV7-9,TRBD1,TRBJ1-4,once,CASSSRDRAYNEKLFF,TGTGCCAGCAGCTCCCGGGACAGGGCCTATAATGAAAAACTGTTTTTT
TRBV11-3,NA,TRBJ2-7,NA,CASSRPGPTYEQYF,TGTGCCAGCAGCCGTCCGGGTCCAACTTACGAGCAGTACTTC
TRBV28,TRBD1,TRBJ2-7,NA,CASRLPAGTGSYEQYF,TGTGCCAGCAGGTTACCTGCCGGGACAGGGAGCTACGAGCAGTACTTC
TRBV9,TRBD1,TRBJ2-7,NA,CASSVVLIWDSSYEQYF,TGTGCCAGCAGCGTAGTATTAATTTGGGACAGCTCCTACGAGCAGTACTTC
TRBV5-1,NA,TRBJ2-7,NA,CASRSDWRDSSYEQYF,TGCGCCAGCAGGTCGGACTGGCGGGACTCTTCCTACGAGCAGTACTTC
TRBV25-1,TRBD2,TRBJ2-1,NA,CASSEFGGGPPHEQFF,TGTGCCAGCAGTGAATTCGGGGGAGGGCCGCCTCATGAGCAGTTCTTC
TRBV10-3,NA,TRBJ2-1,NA,CAISNLQGRRHEQFF,TGTGCCATCAGTAACCTACAGGGAAGGAGGCATGAGCAGTTCTTC
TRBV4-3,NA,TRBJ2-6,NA,CASSQGGAVSGANVLTF,TGCGCCAGCAGCCAAGGGGGCGCAGTCTCTGGGGCCAACGTCCTGACTTTC
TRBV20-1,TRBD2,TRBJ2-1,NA,CSAGPSGEQFF,TGCAGTGCTGGGCCTAGCGGCGAGCAGTTCTTC
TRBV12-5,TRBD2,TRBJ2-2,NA,CASGGTSGIEWELFF,TGTGCTAGTGGTGGGACTAGCGGGATAGAATGGGAGCTGTTTTTT
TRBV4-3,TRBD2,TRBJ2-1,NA,CASSQHFCWPGGKNEQFF,TGCGCCAGCAGCCAACATTTCTGCTGGCCGGGAGGGAAAAATGAGCAGTTCTTC
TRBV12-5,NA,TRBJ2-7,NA,CASGLVRNSPYEQYF,TGTGCTAGTGGTTTGGTACGGAACAGCCCCTACGAGCAGTACTTC
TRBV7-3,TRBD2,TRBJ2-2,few,CASSLNGLAGSGELFF,TGTGCCAGCAGCTTAAATGGACTAGCGGGTTCCGGGGAGCTGTTTTTT
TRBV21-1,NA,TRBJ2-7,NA,CASRTQEHTYEQYF,TGTGCCAGCAGGACACAGGAGCATACCTACGAGCAGTACTTC
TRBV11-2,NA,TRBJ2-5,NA,CASSSTPETQYF,TGTGCCAGCAGCTCTACTCCAGAGACCCAGTACTTC
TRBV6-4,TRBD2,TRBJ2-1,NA,CASSEGLAESYNEQFF,TGTGCCAGCAGTGAGGGACTAGCGGAGTCCTACAATGAGCAGTTCTTC
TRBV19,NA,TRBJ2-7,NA,CASSIATTGYEQYF,TGTGCCAGTAGTATAGCGACAACAGGTTACGAGCAGTACTTC
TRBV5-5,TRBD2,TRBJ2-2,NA,CASSSSGRAWSPNTGELFF,TGTGCCAGCAGCTCTAGCGGGAGGGCCTGGTCCCCGAACACCGGGGAGCTGTTTTTT
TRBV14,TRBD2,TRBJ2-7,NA,CASSHSRLAGAYEQYF,TGTGCCAGCAGCCACTCCCGATTAGCGGGAGCCTACGAGCAGTACTTC
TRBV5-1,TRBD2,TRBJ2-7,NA,CASSWGPGPTRTRVEGRTAYEQYF,TGCGCCAGCAGCTGGGGACCTGGGCCCACCAGGACTAGAGTAGAGGGTCGGACCGCCTACGAGCAGTACTTC
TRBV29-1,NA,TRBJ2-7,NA,CSVVMRGTPSYEQYF,TGCAGCGTTGTTATGAGGGGGACGCCATCCTACGAGCAGTACTTC
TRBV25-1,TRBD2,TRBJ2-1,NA,CASSGRGGDEQFF,TGTGCCAGCAGTGGACGGGGAGGGGATGAGCAGTTCTTC
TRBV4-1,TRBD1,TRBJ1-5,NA,CASTPKGPGQGGNQPQHF,TGCGCCAGCACCCCCAAGGGTCCGGGACAGGGAGGCAATCAGCCCCAGCATTTT